This TCR beta chain was documented in a study of T cell repertoires in cytomegalovirus infection. Whole-study context: Signatures in public TCR beta sequences pointed to both CMV infection and matching HLA type.

This clonotype was seen a handful of times. Its antigen is as yet unknown. From germline, CDR1 is SQVTM and CDR2 ANQGSEA. This CDR3 region has 16 residues. V lost 4 bases and J 2 bases, leaving 20 bases between the germline ends. Regarding the study as a whole: Adding up the frequency of public TCR beta families identified people who carried CMV plus the relevant HLA. Across the ex vivo response, the dominant clonotypes were HLA-C-restricted CMV-specific TCR beta clonotypes.

MiXCR was run by TCRdb on the reads, yielding one entry per CDR3 protein. The sample records hundreds of thousands of distinct CDR3 sequences, roughly a quarter being singletons. The chain has TRBV29-1 and TRBJ1-1; D not resolved. The sample consisted of CD8+ T cells from PBMCs. The TCR comes from a human donor in good health (CMV status not recorded). Some clones in this sample may be carry-over from other donors' samples. CDR3 loop: CSVGSDGPIVNTEAFF. The CDR3 bases are TGCAGCGTTGGAAGTGATGGGCCTATAGTTAACACTGAAGCTTTCTTT.